Listed here are 16 T cell receptor beta chains from one sample, sequenced in a study of regulatory T cells in long-lasting Graves disease. Both iRepertoire HTBI primers and Arm-PCR of CDR3 regions were used to build the TCR beta libraries. From the multiplex PCR reads, TCRdb called clonotypes with MiXCR, one entry per CDR3 protein. Of roughly 320,000 distinct CDR3 sequences in the sample, 16% were seen once. Regarding time point: newly diagnosed GD, antithyroid drugs for less than 3 months. Making the TCR library involved RNA that had been extracted from PBMCs. These data were also reused for a study on T cells in Graves' hyperthyroidism and ophthalmopathy.

Sequencing used peripheral blood mononuclear cells (PBMCs), obtained at new diagnosis, from a patient treated with antithyroid drugs. The receptors come from a man between 40 and 49 years old with Graves disease.

This clonotype was seen at least ten times. The chain couples TRBV3-1 to TRBJ2-2; a possible D gene is TRBD1 (6 bases). Trimming shortened V by 3 bases and J by 3 bases, and 11 bases separated the two germline ends. This CDR3 has 15 residues. In germline, CDR1 is LGHDT, CDR2 YNNKEL (reference sequence). The CDR3 DNA reads TGTGCCAGCAGCCAGGGGGCGGATTACACCGGGGAGCTGTTTTTT. It is translated as CASSQGADYTGELFF. The full variable domain, rest sourced from reference TRBV3-1 and TRBJ2-2, is DTAVSQTPKYLVTQMGNDKSIKCEQNLGHDTMYWYKQDSKKFLKIMFSYNNKELIINETVPNRFSPKSPDKAHLNLHINSLELGDSAVYFCASSQGADYTGELFFGEGSRLTVL.

As for this clonotype: Possible read error: a much larger clone is one base away. CDR3 bases: TGTGCCAGCAGCTCAAGAGGTCCTAGCGGGGGGGTCGCGGGCGAGGCCCAGTACTTC. Encoded protein: CASSSRGPSGGVAGEAQYF. V gene TRBV7-2 combines with J gene TRBJ2-1, with 12 positions matching TRBD2. The end of the DNA is better explained by TRBJ2-5, so the J call may be wrong. The CDR3 consists of 19 residues. Germline lookup yields CDR1 SGHTA and CDR2 FQGNSA.

This clonotype appeared many times. V gene TRBV24-1 combines with J gene TRBJ2-1; TRBD2 agrees at 13 bases. Germline CDR1 reads KGHDR; CDR2 reads SFDVKD. Losses at the gene ends were 7 bases for V and 10 bases for J; bases not matched to a gene: 3. The CDR3 runs 13 residues. The chain's CDR3 is CATRLAGGREQFF. CDR3 DNA sequence: TGTGCCACCAGACTAGCGGGGGGGAGGGAGCAGTTCTTC.

This clonotype has at least ten counts. The J gene is TRBJ1-6, the V gene TRBV28; possibly TRBD1 for D (6 bases). The CDR3 loop spans 15 amino acids. V lost 7 bases to trimming and J lost 7 bases, with 17 bases between them. In germline, CDR1 is MDHEN, CDR2 SYDVKM. The chain's CDR3 is CASTVQGFENSPLHF. CDR3 nucleotides: TGTGCCAGCACCGTACAGGGCTTCGAGAATTCACCCCTCCACTTT.

This clonotype was picked up many times. The chain joins TRBV7-2 to TRBJ2-4; 9 bases fit TRBD1. CDR3 length equals 16 residues. Germline CDR1 reads SGHTA; CDR2 reads FQGNSA. Trimming cost V 4 bases and J 8 bases; bases outside gene matches: 12. For the CDR3, the DNA is TGTGCCAGCAGCTCAACAGGGACAGGGTCGGTAGACATTCAGTACTTC. Encoded protein: CASSSTGTGSVDIQYF.

Only one count was recorded for this clonotype. V and J are TRBV9 and TRBJ2-1; 13 bases match TRBD2. Germline CDR1 and CDR2: SGDLS and YYNGEE. This CDR3 region has 18 residues. V was pared by 7 bases and J by 8 bases, with 18 bases of the junction left unmatched. CDR3 coding DNA: TGTGCCAGCTCACCACCGGGACTAGCGGGACCTGCCTGGCATGAGCAGTTCTTC. It codes for CASSPPGLAGPAWHEQFF.

This clonotype was observed at least ten times. CDR3 protein: CASSTRTGLVDTQYF. The CDR3 DNA reads TGTGCCAGCAGCACTCGGACGGGACTCGTGGATACGCAGTATTTT. This chain links TRBV7-2 with TRBJ2-3, with D tentatively TRBD2 (6 bases). Trimming removed 5 bases from V and 6 bases from J, with 18 bases in between. Germline-derived CDR1 and CDR2 are SGHTA and FQGNSA. The CDR3 has 15 residues.

CDR3 protein: CASSHYGGGRDGELFF. The CDR3 coding sequence is TGTGCCAGCAGCCATTACGGTGGGGGGAGGGACGGGGAGCTGTTTTTT. The V call is TRBV12-3 or TRBV12-4, the J call TRBJ2-2, with 7 bases aligning to TRBD2. The V and J ends lost 6 bases and 7 bases, in that order; junction bases with no gene match: 14. CDR3 size: 16 residues.

This clonotype occurred a few times. The V call is TRBV5-1, the J call TRBJ1-6, with D possibly being TRBD1 (6 bases). The CDR3 contains 13 residues. Germline V gives CDR1 SGHRS, CDR2 YFSETQ. The ends were cut back, 7 bases at V and 7 bases at J, with 12 bases in the middle. The CDR3 nucleotides are TGCGCCAGCCGCCGGGACACAAATTCACCCCTCCACTTT. It specifies CASRRDTNSPLHF.

In the case of this clonotype: One end of the junction does not line up with germline, which may come from a read error. The chain couples TRBV5-1 to TRBJ1-1, with D possibly being TRBD1 (5 bases). Germline V gene data show CDR1 as SGHRS and CDR2 as YFSETQ. The length of the CDR3 is 14 residues. The CDR3 region is CASSLGQRNIEAFF. The CDR3 nucleotides read TGCGCCAGCAGCTTGGGACAGAGGAACATTGAAGCTTTCTTT.

The rearrangement joins TRBV28 to TRBJ2-2; 9 nucleotides match TRBD1. The J segment lost 7 bases and the V segment lost 11 bases, leaving 8 bases of the junction unmatched. This CDR3 comprises 13 residues. Germline V gene lookup returns CDR1 MDHEN and CDR2 SYDVKM. The CDR3 region is CAAGTGNFGELFF. The CDR3 region has the DNA TGTGCCGCCGGGACAGGGAACTTCGGGGAGCTGTTTTTT.

The chain's CDR3 is CASSVDPSSYEQYF. DNA of the CDR3: TGTGCCAGCAGCGTAGACCCGAGCTCCTACGAGCAGTACTTC. The chain couples TRBV9 to TRBJ2-7, with D unresolved. There are 14 residues in the CDR3. Between the trimmed V and J ends, which lost 0 bases and 0 bases, there was a span of 7 bases. Per the germline V gene, CDR1 is SGDLS and CDR2 is YYNGEE.

This sequence joins TRBV7-9 and TRBJ2-7; D not resolved. The CDR3 spans 12 residues. Trimming cost V 1 base and J 4 bases, with 5 bases left between them. The germline V gene encodes CDR1 SEHNR and CDR2 FQNEAQ (reference sequence). The CDR3 DNA reads TGTGCCAGCAGCTTAGAATGGTACGAGCAGTACTTC. The encoded protein is CASSLEWYEQYF.

This clonotype was seen many times. CDR3 nucleotides: TGTGCCAGCAGCTCGCCGGGCGGGGTGCGCACAGATACGCAGTATTTT. Its protein is CASSSPGGVRTDTQYF. This chain uses TRBV6-1 with TRBJ2-3, with a weak D call TRBD2 (6 bases). The germline V gene has CDR1 MNHNS and CDR2 SASEGT. Trimming pared 6 bases from V and 1 base from J, leaving 17 bases between. The CDR3 covers 16 residues.

This clonotype was seen many times. CDR3 in amino acids: CASSWDAGRREQYF. CDR3 DNA sequence: TGTGCCAGCAGTTGGGACGCGGGAAGAAGGGAGCAGTACTTC. The V call is TRBV27, the J call TRBJ2-7; tentative D call: TRBD2 (6 bases). CDR3 length: 14 amino acids. The V end was cut by 4 bases, the J end by 7 bases, with 17 bases between. Germline V gene lookup returns CDR1 MNHEY and CDR2 SMNVEV (reference sequence).

The V call is TRBV7-9, the J call TRBJ2-1; 9 nucleotides line up with TRBD2. The CDR3 is 15 residues long. Germline lookup yields CDR1 SEHNR and CDR2 FQNEAQ (reference sequence). V dropped 3 bases and J dropped 7; count of bases not matched to a gene: 7. The CDR3 sequence is CASSFPSGGRNEQFF. The CDR3 DNA follows: TGTGCCAGCAGCTTTCCCAGCGGGGGGAGGAATGAGCAGTTCTTC.